One and the same sample provided the 9 T cell receptor beta chains below, sequenced in a study of OX40 agonist ivuxolimab in advanced cancers. The method was immunoSEQ multiplex PCR; TCRdb's version includes in-frame clones alone and lacks a portion of them. The sample shows over 50,000 clones, 70% to 90% of them seen only once. The starting material was CD4+ or CD8+ T cells sorted from blood, obtained in a trial of the OX40 agonist ivuxolimab. These receptors all come from an adult with an advanced solid tumor such as melanoma, head and neck, liver or kidney cancer.

The gene calls are TRBV19 and TRBJ2-1; TRBD2 is a possible D gene (5 bases). Germline V CDR1 and CDR2: LNHDA, SQIVND (reference sequence). V was shortened by 3 bases and J by 5 bases, with 11 bases between the two germline ends. The CDR3 totals 14 residues. The CDR3 DNA reads TGTGCCAGTAGTATCACCCTGGAGGACAATGAGCAGTTCTTC. Residues: CASSITLEDNEQFF.

The rearrangement links TRBV7-2 to TRBJ2-1; D gene uncertain. This CDR3 has 13 amino acids. Per germline, CDR1 SGHTA and CDR2 FQGNSA. V lost 4 bases to trimming and J lost 4 bases, with 8 bases between them. CDR3 sequence (DNA): TGTGCCAGCAGCTCCGGTGGGTACAATGAGCAGTTCTTC. Translated, it gives CASSSGGYNEQFF. The variable domain in full, completed from reference TRBV7-2 and TRBJ2-1, reads GAGVSQSPSNKVTEKGKDVELRCDPISGHTALYWYRQSLGQGLEFLIYFQGNSAPDKSGLPSDRFSAERTGGSVSTLTIQRTQQEDSAVYLCASSSGGYNEQFFGPGTRLTVL.

This chain connects TRBV4-3 to TRBJ2-3, with 11 nucleotides matching TRBD2. CDR1 is LGHNA and CDR2 is YSLEER in the germline V gene. After removal of 0 bases from V and 3 bases from J, the junction contained 5 bases not matched to a gene. The CDR3 sequence is 17 residues long. The CDR3 is CASSQELAGVWTDTQYF. The DNA of the CDR3 is TGCGCCAGCAGCCAAGAACTAGCGGGAGTTTGGACAGATACGCAGTATTTT.

A word on this clone: The sample contains more than one DNA sequence encoding this CDR3. The chain uses TRBV27 and TRBJ2-2; 8 positions agree with TRBD2. Germline V lookup: CDR1 MNHEY, CDR2 SMNVEV (reference sequence). The junction had 0 bases not matched to a gene; V was cut back by 2 bases and J by 4 bases. This CDR3 spans 14 amino acids. CDR3 DNA sequence: TGTGCCAGCAGTTTAGCGGGAGGCACCGGGGAGCTGTTTTTT. As protein: CASSLAGGTGELFF.

V usage is TRBV7-9 and J usage is TRBJ2-7; no definite D call. CDR3 length equals 14 residues. V lost 1 base to trimming and J lost 7 bases, with 14 bases between them. Germline V gives CDR1 SEHNR, CDR2 FQNEAQ (reference sequence). The CDR3 DNA reads TGTGCCAGCAGCTTAGTATCGGAAGGTGAAGAGCAGTACTTC. The encoded protein is CASSLVSEGEEQYF.

The V and J genes are TRBV4-1 and TRBJ2-1; 8 nucleotides match TRBD2. J lost 2 bases, V lost 1 base, and 1 base had no gene match. The CDR3 runs 15 residues. Germline assignment: CDR1 MGHRA and CDR2 YSYEKL. CDR3 sequence reads: CASSQAAGAYNEQFF. CDR3 DNA sequence: TGCGCCAGCAGCCAAGCAGCGGGGGCCTACAATGAGCAGTTCTTC.

The genes are TRBV7-9 and TRBJ2-7; tentative D call: TRBD1 (7 bases). The CDR3 runs 16 residues. Germline CDR1 is SEHNR and CDR2 is FQNEAQ (reference sequence). The V end was cut by 2 bases, the J end by 7 bases, with 21 bases between. The CDR3 DNA reads as TGTGCCAGCAGCTTACCCGGGACAGCGCTCGGGGGAGAGCAGTACTTC. Its translation: CASSLPGTALGGEQYF.

This chain joins TRBV27 and TRBJ1-2; TRBD1 agrees at 7 bases. Germline trimming cut 8 bases from V and 4 bases from J; bases unmatched to any gene: 10. Germline CDR1 is MNHEY and CDR2 is SMNVEV (reference sequence). This CDR3 region has 14 residues. DNA for the CDR3: TGTGCCAGCGCACCGGGACAGAATAGCTATGGCTACACCTTC. It is translated as CASAPGQNSYGYTF.

The chain joins TRBV7-6 to TRBJ1-1; D is ambiguous. Germline V CDR1 and CDR2: SGHVS, FNYEAQ. The CDR3 covers 15 residues. The ends were cut back, 5 bases at V and 9 bases at J, with 22 bases in the middle. Written as DNA, the CDR3 is TGTGCCAGCAGCCCCTCGGGTTCTCTATTAACTAAAGCTTTCTTT. Translated, it gives CASSPSGSLLTKAFF.